Following are 28 T cell receptor beta chains from one sample sequenced in a study of blood T cell repertoires in COVID-19. Data came from immunoSEQ multiplex PCR; TCRdb stores just in-frame clones and leaves some out. The sample consists of approximately 190,000 clones, around four fifths of them appearing once. The sequenced material came from peripheral blood. Receptors were obtained from a human donor in a cohort sampled during active COVID-19.

This sequence joins TRBV5-4 and TRBJ2-1; D not resolved. In germline, CDR1 is SGHNT, CDR2 YYREEE (reference sequence). This CDR3 has 13 amino acids. The ends were cut back, 0 bases at V and 6 bases at J, with 7 bases in the middle. CDR3 nucleotides: TGTGCCAGCAGCTTGGCCAATCCCAATGAGCAGTTCTTC. Its translation is CASSLANPNEQFF.

V and J are TRBV3-1 (or the pseudogene TRBV3-2) and TRBJ1-2; D unclear. The germline gives CDR1 LGHDT, CDR2 YNNKEL (reference sequence). CDR3 length equals 11 residues. V lost 1 base, J lost 7 bases, and 4 bases lay in between. DNA of the CDR3: TGTGCCAGCAGCCAAGGGAGTGGCTACACCTTC. It encodes CASSQGSGYTF.

V usage is TRBV10-3 and J usage is TRBJ2-2, with D possibly being TRBD2 (6 bases). CDR1 is ENHRY and CDR2 is SYGVKD in the germline V gene. V lost 4 bases, J lost 6 bases, and 24 bases lay in between. CDR3 length: 18 amino acids. The CDR3: CAISGKGELNSGAGELFF. The CDR3 DNA follows: TGTGCCATCAGTGGGAAGGGCGAACTGAACTCGGGGGCCGGGGAGCTGTTTTTT.

This clone has only one observation. The J gene is TRBJ2-1, the V gene TRBV19; 9 nucleotides match TRBD2. With V trimmed by 6 bases and J by 5 bases, 11 bases remained unmatched. Germline values: CDR1 LNHDA, CDR2 SQIVND (reference sequence). CDR3 size: 16 residues. The CDR3 nucleotides read TGTGCCAGTAGGGCCGGAGGTAGCGGGAGTAACAATGAGCAGTTCTTC. Translating gives CASRAGGSGSNNEQFF.

The chain has TRBV5-1 and TRBJ2-2; TRBD1 matches 8 bases. The trim removed 0 bases at V and 14 bases at J, leaving 9 bases unmatched. CDR3 size: 14 residues. Germline lookup yields CDR1 SGHRS and CDR2 YFSETQ. For the CDR3, the DNA is TGCGCCAGCAGCTTGGTGGGTTCTGACAGGGGCCTGTTTTTT. This sequence encodes CASSLVGSDRGLFF.

The chain uses TRBV24-1 and TRBJ2-5; tentative D call: TRBD2 (6 bases). The ends were cut back, 3 bases at V and 5 bases at J, with 12 bases in the middle. This CDR3 has 14 amino acids. Looked up from germline, CDR1 is KGHDR and CDR2 is SFDVKD. CDR3 protein: CATSDLHREETQYF. DNA of the CDR3: TGTGCCACCAGTGATCTCCATCGGGAGGAGACCCAGTACTTC.

This chain joins TRBV4-1 and TRBJ2-5, with 11 bases that match TRBD2. The CDR3 covers 13 residues. V trimming: 4 bases; J trimming: 7 bases; junction bases outside the gene matches: 2. Germline lookup yields CDR1 MGHRA and CDR2 YSYEKL. The CDR3 here is CASSLGTSGTQYF. DNA for the CDR3: TGCGCCAGCAGCCTGGGGACTAGCGGGACCCAGTACTTC.

The chain employs TRBV24-1 and TRBJ2-6; D uncertain. This CDR3 is built from 17 residues. V dropped 2 bases and J dropped 0 bases, with 10 bases sitting between them. Germline CDR1 KGHDR, CDR2 SFDVKD. The CDR3 protein is CATSDSTIASGANVLTF. The DNA for the CDR3 is TGTGCCACCAGTGATTCGACCATAGCCTCTGGGGCCAACGTCCTGACTTTC.

The chain joins TRBV9 to TRBJ2-1; 9 bases match TRBD1. This CDR3 region has 15 residues. V dropped 4 bases and J dropped 2; count of bases not matched to a gene: 4. The germline CDR1 and CDR2 sequences are SGDLS and YYNGEE. CDR3 sequence: CASSLGTGPYNEQFF. DNA of the CDR3: TGTGCCAGCAGCCTAGGGACAGGGCCCTACAATGAGCAGTTCTTC.

The genes are TRBV15 and TRBJ2-7; tentatively, D is TRBD1 (6 bases). The V end was cut by 0 bases, the J end by 3 bases, with 15 bases between. Germline loops: CDR1 LNHNV, CDR2 YYDKDF (reference sequence). This CDR3 comprises 16 residues. CDR3 loop: CATSRDRGTLVYEQYV. CDR3 nucleotides: TGTGCCACCAGCAGAGATAGGGGGACCTTAGTCTACGAGCAGTACGTC.

This sequence joins TRBV6-5 and TRBJ1-1; D is unclear. CDR1 and CDR2 (germline): MNHEY, SVGAGI. This CDR3 contains 15 residues. V lost 7 bases and J lost 1, with 16 bases in between. This CDR3 reads CASNLGPSSNTEAFF. The CDR3 DNA follows: TGTGCCAGCAACCTTGGGCCCTCTTCGAACACTGAAGCTTTCTTT.

The chain has TRBV6-2 or TRBV6-3 and TRBJ2-1, with 10 bases fitting TRBD1. The CDR3 totals 19 residues. The J segment lost 10 bases and the V segment lost 6 bases, leaving 24 bases of the junction unmatched. The V gene's germline CDR1 is MNHEY and CDR2 SVGEGT. This CDR3 is CASSRPGQGIVSKDSEQFF. CDR3 nucleotides: TGTGCCAGCAGCCGACCGGGACAGGGGATCGTAAGTAAGGATTCCGAGCAGTTCTTC.

The chain links TRBV7-6 to TRBJ1-1, with D possibly matching TRBD1 (5 bases). CDR1 is SGHVS, CDR2 FNYEAQ, per germline. CDR3 length equals 15 residues. V was clipped by 5 bases and J by 5 bases, with 18 bases between them. CDR3 loop: CASSPEIGGWTEAFF. CDR3 coding DNA: TGTGCCAGCAGCCCTGAGATCGGGGGTTGGACTGAAGCTTTCTTT.

The V and J genes are TRBV5-1 and TRBJ1-2; D ambiguous. Between the trimmed V and J ends, which lost 0 bases and 3 bases, there was a span of 15 bases. CDR3 size: 16 residues. Germline lookup yields CDR1 SGHRS and CDR2 YFSETQ. CDR3 protein: CASSLAVSQIDYGYTF. DNA of the CDR3: TGCGCCAGCAGCTTGGCGGTTAGCCAGATCGACTATGGCTACACCTTC.

This clone was detected only a few times. This chain joins TRBV2 and TRBJ1-6, with D possibly being TRBD1 (5 bases). The V gene's germline CDR1 is SNHLY and CDR2 FYNNEI. There are 12 residues in the CDR3. Trimming stripped 8 bases from V and 11 bases from J, with 13 bases between. In DNA form, the CDR3 reads TGTGCCAGCGGGGCAGTTCTCCCACCCCTCCACTTT. Amino acids: CASGAVLPPLHF.

This clone was seen only a few times. V usage is TRBV3-1 (or the pseudogene TRBV3-2) and J usage is TRBJ2-3; 12 bases match TRBD1. CDR1 and CDR2 from the germline V gene are LGHDT and YNNKEL (reference sequence). This CDR3 spans 18 amino acids. The V gene end was trimmed by 1 base and the J gene end by 4 bases; junction bases not matched to a gene: 9. CDR3 region: CASSQGVGTGGESDTQYF. In DNA form, the CDR3 reads TGTGCCAGCAGCCAAGGTGTTGGGACAGGGGGCGAGTCAGATACGCAGTATTTT.

This chain joins TRBV2 and TRBJ1-5, with D possibly being TRBD1 (6 bases). From germline, CDR1 is SNHLY and CDR2 FYNNEI. V gave up 6 bases and J gave up 4 bases, with 10 bases separating them. The CDR3 is made up of 13 amino acids. In nucleotides, the CDR3 is TGTGCCAGCAGGGGTGACAGGAATCAGCCCCAGCATTTT. Translating it yields CASRGDRNQPQHF. The variable domain in full, with the rest retrieved from reference TRBV2 and TRBJ1-5, is EPEVTQTPSHQVTQMGQEVILRCVPISNHLYFYWYRQILGQKVEFLVSFYNNEISEKSEIFDDQFSVERPDGSNFTLKIRSTKLEDSAMYFCASRGDRNQPQHFGDGTRLSIL.

The genes are TRBV28 and TRBJ2-2, with D perhaps matching TRBD2 (7 bases). CDR1 is MDHEN and CDR2 is SYDVKM in the germline V gene. This CDR3 is built from 14 residues. Trimming removed 3 bases at V and 7 bases at J, with 12 bases between. CDR3 coding DNA: TGTGCCAGCAGTTTTGGGGGGGCTAGCGGGGAGCTGTTTTTT. Translation gives CASSFGGASGELFF.

The chain is built from TRBV29-1 and TRBJ2-4; a weak D match, TRBD1 (6 bases). V lost 3 bases, J lost 3 bases, and 6 bases lay in between. CDR1 is SQVTM and CDR2 is ANQGSEA in the germline V gene. The CDR3 has 12 amino acids. CDR3 nucleotide sequence: TGCAGCGTTGAGGACAGCAAAAACATTCAGTACTTC. It is translated as CSVEDSKNIQYF.

This clone came up once. The V gene is TRBV6-5, the J gene TRBJ2-5; TRBD1 might be the D (6 bases). Germline V gene data show CDR1 as MNHEY and CDR2 as SVGAGI. The V end lost 6 bases, the J end lost 2 bases, and 13 bases lay between the germline ends. The CDR3 covers 14 residues. CDR3 protein: CASRNLDSQETQYF. In DNA, the CDR3 is TGTGCCAGCAGAAATTTGGACAGTCAAGAGACCCAGTACTTC.

The V gene is TRBV19, the J gene TRBJ1-2, with no clear D. V was cut by 0 bases and J by 7 bases, with 12 bases left in between. Germline V gene data show CDR1 as LNHDA and CDR2 as SQIVND (reference sequence). This CDR3 is 14 amino acids long. CDR3 region: CASSIESTPGGYTF. The CDR3 DNA sequence: TGTGCCAGTAGTATAGAGTCGACTCCTGGTGGCTACACCTTC.

The chain links TRBV19 to TRBJ2-3; TRBD2 matches at 12 bases. Trimming at V came to 5 bases and at J to 2 bases, leaving 2 bases not matched to a gene. The CDR3 is 15 amino acids. Germline V CDR1 and CDR2: LNHDA, SQIVND (reference sequence). The CDR3 reads CASSGLAGNTDTQYF. CDR3 nucleotides: TGTGCCAGTAGTGGACTAGCGGGAAACACAGATACGCAGTATTTT. The complete variable domain, with remaining parts taken from reference TRBV19 and TRBJ2-3, reads DGGITQSPKYLFRKEGQNVTLSCEQNLNHDAMYWYRQDPGQGLRLIYYSQIVNDFQKGDIAEGYSVSREKKESFPLTVTSAQKNPTAFYLCASSGLAGNTDTQYFGPGTRLTVL.

J is TRBJ2-7 and V is TRBV5-4; tentative D call: TRBD2 (6 bases). Looked up from germline, CDR1 is SGHNT and CDR2 is YYREEE (reference sequence). Trimming removed 1 base from V and 5 bases from J, with 16 bases in between. This CDR3 has 15 amino acids. The CDR3 is CASSLFGGKRHEQYF. In nucleotides, the CDR3 is TGTGCCAGCAGCTTGTTTGGCGGGAAGCGCCACGAGCAGTACTTC. Complete variable domain (other parts from reference TRBV5-4 and TRBJ2-7): ETGVTQSPTHLIKTRGQQVTLRCSSQSGHNTVSWYQQALGQGPQFIFQYYREEENGRGNFPPRFSGLQFPNYSSELNVNALELDDSALYLCASSLFGGKRHEQYFGPGTRLTVT.

The chain uses TRBV6-5 and TRBJ2-3; 7 bases line up with TRBD1. With 2 bases clipped from V and 6 bases from J, the junction kept 5 bases outside the gene matches. The germline V gene encodes CDR1 MNHEY and CDR2 SVGAGI. The CDR3 has 14 amino acids. As DNA, the CDR3 is TGTGCCAGCAGTTACGACAGGGAAGTGGATACGCAGTATTTT. Translation gives CASSYDREVDTQYF.

By frequency in the sample, this clone is medium-sized (0.01 to 0.1%). The chain employs TRBV7-2 and TRBJ2-3; D is uncertain. The CDR3 is 14 amino acids. Per the germline V gene, CDR1 is SGHTA and CDR2 is FQGNSA. Between the trimmed V and J ends, which lost 6 bases and 4 bases, there was a span of 14 bases. CDR3 sequence reads: CASRGVKAPDTQYF. The CDR3 DNA is TGTGCCAGCAGAGGAGTCAAGGCTCCAGATACGCAGTATTTT.

The rearrangement uses TRBV11-3 and TRBJ1-1; D uncertain. The V gene lost 1 base and the J gene lost 6 bases, with 12 bases spanning the gap. The CDR3 loop spans 14 amino acids. Germline loops: CDR1 SGHNT, CDR2 YENEEA. CDR3 sequence: CASSLGPGSAEAFF. Written as DNA, the CDR3 is TGTGCCAGCAGCTTAGGACCGGGGTCGGCTGAAGCTTTCTTT.

The chain's CDR3 is CASSLGGDVAFF. The CDR3 DNA reads as TGTGCCAGCAGCTTAGGGGGCGACGTAGCTTTCTTT. This chain joins TRBV7-3 and TRBJ1-1; D possibly corresponds to TRBD1 (6 bases). V was clipped by 2 bases and J by 10 bases, with 11 bases between them. Germline V CDR1 and CDR2: SGHTA, FQGTGA. The CDR3 spans 12 residues.

The J gene is TRBJ2-5, the V gene TRBV3-1 (or the pseudogene TRBV3-2); 8 bases fit TRBD1. The V gene's germline CDR1 is LGHDT and CDR2 YNNKEL (reference sequence). There are 15 residues in the CDR3. The J segment lost 4 bases and the V segment lost 6 bases, leaving 10 bases of the junction unmatched. The CDR3 region has the DNA TGTGCCAGCAGTCGCTCAGGGGGCTGGGGAGAGACCCAGTACTTC. It translates to CASSRSGGWGETQYF.